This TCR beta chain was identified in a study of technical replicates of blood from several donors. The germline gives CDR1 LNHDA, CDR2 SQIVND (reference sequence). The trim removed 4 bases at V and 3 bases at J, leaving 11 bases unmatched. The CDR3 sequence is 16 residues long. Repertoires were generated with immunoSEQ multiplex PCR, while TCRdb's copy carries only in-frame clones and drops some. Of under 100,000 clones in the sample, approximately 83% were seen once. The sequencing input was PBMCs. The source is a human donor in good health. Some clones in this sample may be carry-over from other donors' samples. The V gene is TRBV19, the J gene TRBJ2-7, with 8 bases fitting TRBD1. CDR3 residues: CASSTRQGRRDYEQYF. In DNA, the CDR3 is TGTGCCAGTAGTACCAGACAGGGGAGAAGGGACTACGAGCAGTACTTC.